What follows describes a single T cell receptor beta chain. Its antigen specificity is not known. It has no much larger one-base neighbor in the sample; base qualities were not kept. A single peripheral blood draw of approximately 100 mL on average was collected from each donor into heparinised tubes. A BD FACSAria II and a panel including CD45RO, CCR7, CD25, CD127, CD95 and CD27 were used to sort naive, central memory, regulatory and stem cell-like memory CD4+ T cells. Every sorted population had a purity above 95%. PBMCs were isolated immediately by Lymphoprep density gradient centrifugation and stained directly without culture. To minimize batch effects, samples were stained and sorted in pairs, one healthy donor with one patient per experiment. This record belongs to a study of beta chain features in type 1 diabetes (dated by TCRdb to about 2018). Context from the whole study: Patients and healthy donors did not differ in mean age, gender distribution, total cell number or subset yield. A total of about 100,000,000 sorted cells were examined across all samples, and RNA yield correlated strongly with the number of cells per subset. In the study, TCRB repertoires of sorted circulating CD4+ T cell subsets from recently diagnosed type 1 diabetes patients were compared with those of matched healthy donors. Regulatory and stem cell-like memory subsets were obtained from only 8 patients and roughly eight healthy donors, while naive and central memory subsets were obtained from all 30 or so donors. Overall results and qualifications from the work: Type 1 diabetes patients showed a moderate but significant shortening of TCRB CDR3 length in all four CD4+ subsets. Naive, central memory and regulatory TCRB repertoires appeared to be more similar among patients than among healthy donors. Sequencing cDNA rather than genomic DNA could over-represent highly expressing activated cells, although activation and CD3 levels did not differ between groups. PCR may preferentially amplify shorter templates, but because patient and control samples were amplified and corrected together, any resulting skew would affect both groups equally. Fewer insertions and more nucleotide deletions at VDJ recombination sites were observed in patients with type 1 diabetes, implying thymic rearrangement abnormalities. Because small numbers of individuals were included in the HLA sub-analyses, any influence of HLA type on TCRB rearrangement was left unresolved.

The germline V gene sets CDR1 to SQVTM and CDR2 to ANQGSEA. The germline V end is reduced by 6 bases and the J end by 2 bases; junction bases left unmatched: 7. The CDR3 measures 15 amino acids from cysteine to phenylalanine. Solely the CDR3 DNA is kept, with 45 bases framed from the first base. The High Capacity cDNA Reverse Transcription Kit was used to reverse transcribe all of the isolated RNA, meaning that expressed TCRB transcripts were what got sequenced. Deep immunoSEQ sequencing was performed on naive, central memory and regulatory T cell samples, with an average of around 3.5 million total reads per sample. After sorted cells were lysed in RLT buffer, RNA was extracted with DNase-treated RNeasy Micro or Mini kits, with the choice depending on cell number. Each cell subset was processed on its own to prevent cross-contamination, while patient and healthy donor samples were processed together. The immunoSEQ multiplex PCR was used to amplify TCRB sequences from cDNA, generating 87-bp fragments that spanned the CDR3 region. Amplicons were sequenced on the Illumina HiSeq platform. The source study handled its data this way. PCR bias was computationally corrected using synthetic template baselines, reads within Hamming distance 2 were collapsed, and singletons that could not be merged were discarded. By aligning reads against IMGT, V, D and J genes, CDR3 length, and insertions or deletions at six rearrangement sites were assigned. Clonotype counts were normalized to sorted cell number within each subset before computing true diversity and Gini coefficients with the tcR R package. The overlap coefficient, calculated on TCRB nucleotide sequences, was used to quantify repertoire sharing. Out-of-frame TCRB sequences from naive cells were analyzed to stand in for the pre-selection repertoire. The immuneACCESS repertoire file appears here via TCRdb, limited to in-frame rearrangements. These files lack a portion of the clones; in checked studies, under half of the deficit traces to unresolved V genes, and the cause of the others is not known. That table supplies the V and J calls and clone size; D and trimming were determined from the DNA. This sample lists 240,000 or so clones; under 70% were detected once. Together, the top ten hold about 0.05% of the sample.

The clonotype was recovered from a man aged 30 to 39 in good health. Sequenced material: naive CD4+ T cells from blood. The sample's cell subset or site, from its label and the paper: true naive CD4+ T cells. The chain uses TRBV29-1 and TRBJ2-2, with 9 bases matching TRBD2. The DNA sequence is TGCAGCGTCGGGCTGACTAGCGGCAACACCGGGGAGCTGTTTTTT. The resulting protein is CSVGLTSGNTGELFF.